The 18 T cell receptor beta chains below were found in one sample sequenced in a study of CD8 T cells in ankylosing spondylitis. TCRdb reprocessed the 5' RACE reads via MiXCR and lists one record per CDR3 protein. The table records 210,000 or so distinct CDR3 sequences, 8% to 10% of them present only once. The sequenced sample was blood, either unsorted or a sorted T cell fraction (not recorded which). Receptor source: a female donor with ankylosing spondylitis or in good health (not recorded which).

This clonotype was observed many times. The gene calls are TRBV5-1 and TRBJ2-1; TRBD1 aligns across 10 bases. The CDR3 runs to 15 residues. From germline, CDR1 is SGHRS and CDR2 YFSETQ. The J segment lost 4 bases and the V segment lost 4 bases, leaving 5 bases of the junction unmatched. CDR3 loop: CASSHGTGVYNEQFF. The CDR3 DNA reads TGCGCCAGCAGCCACGGGACAGGGGTATACAATGAGCAGTTCTTC.

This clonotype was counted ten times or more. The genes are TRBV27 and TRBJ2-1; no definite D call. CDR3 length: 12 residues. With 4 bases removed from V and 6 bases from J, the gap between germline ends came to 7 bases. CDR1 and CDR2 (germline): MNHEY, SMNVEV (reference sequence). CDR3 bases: TGTGCCAGCAGTTACCAGGCCAATGAGCAGTTCTTC. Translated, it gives CASSYQANEQFF.

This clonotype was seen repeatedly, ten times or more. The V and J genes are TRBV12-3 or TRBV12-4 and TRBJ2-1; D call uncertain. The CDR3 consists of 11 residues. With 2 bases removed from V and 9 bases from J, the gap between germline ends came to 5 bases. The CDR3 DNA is TGTGCCAGCAGTTTAAAGGCTGAGCAGTTCTTC. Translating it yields CASSLKAEQFF.

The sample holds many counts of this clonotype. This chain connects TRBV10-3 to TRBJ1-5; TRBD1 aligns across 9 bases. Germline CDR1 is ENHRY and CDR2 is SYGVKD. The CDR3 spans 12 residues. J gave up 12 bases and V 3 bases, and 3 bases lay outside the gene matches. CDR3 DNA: TGTGCCATCAGTGATGGGACAGGGCACCAGCATTTT. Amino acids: CAISDGTGHQHF.

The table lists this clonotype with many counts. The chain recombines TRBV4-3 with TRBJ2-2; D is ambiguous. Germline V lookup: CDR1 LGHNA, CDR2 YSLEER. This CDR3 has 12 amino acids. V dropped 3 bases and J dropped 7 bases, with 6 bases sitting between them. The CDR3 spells CASSQLYGELFF. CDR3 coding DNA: TGCGCCAGCAGCCAGTTATACGGGGAGCTGTTTTTT.

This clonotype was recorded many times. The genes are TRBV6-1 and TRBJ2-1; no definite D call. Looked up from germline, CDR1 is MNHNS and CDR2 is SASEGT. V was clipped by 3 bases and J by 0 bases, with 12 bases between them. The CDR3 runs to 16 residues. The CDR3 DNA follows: TGTGCCAGCAGTGAGTTAGTTTCCTACTCCTACAATGAGCAGTTCTTC. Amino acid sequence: CASSELVSYSYNEQFF.

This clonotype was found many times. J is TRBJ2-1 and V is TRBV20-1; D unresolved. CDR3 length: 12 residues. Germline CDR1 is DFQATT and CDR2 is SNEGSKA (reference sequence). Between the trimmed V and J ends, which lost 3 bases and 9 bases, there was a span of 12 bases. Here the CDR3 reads CSASPQSSEQFF. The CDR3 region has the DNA TGCAGTGCTAGTCCCCAGAGTAGTGAGCAGTTCTTC.

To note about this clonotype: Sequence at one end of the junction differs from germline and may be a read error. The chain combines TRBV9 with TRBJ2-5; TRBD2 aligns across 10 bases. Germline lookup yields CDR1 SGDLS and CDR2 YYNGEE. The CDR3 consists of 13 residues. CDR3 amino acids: CASSVDLAGEWNF. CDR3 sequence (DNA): TGTGCCAGCAGCGTAGACCTAGCGGGAGAATGGAACTTC.

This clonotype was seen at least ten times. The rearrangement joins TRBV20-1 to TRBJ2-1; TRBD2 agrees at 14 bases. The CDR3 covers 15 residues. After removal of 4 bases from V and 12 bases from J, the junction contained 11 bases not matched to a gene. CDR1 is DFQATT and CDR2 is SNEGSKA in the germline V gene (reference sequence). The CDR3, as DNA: TGCAGTGCTACCGTGGGACTAGCGGGAGTGAGGGTGCAGTTCTTC. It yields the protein CSATVGLAGVRVQFF.

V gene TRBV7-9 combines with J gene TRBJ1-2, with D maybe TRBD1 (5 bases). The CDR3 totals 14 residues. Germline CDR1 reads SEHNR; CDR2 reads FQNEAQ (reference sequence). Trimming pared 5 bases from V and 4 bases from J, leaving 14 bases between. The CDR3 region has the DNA TGTGCCAGCAGCCCCCCCGGGGGGGGCTATGGCTACACCTTC. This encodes CASSPPGGGYGYTF.

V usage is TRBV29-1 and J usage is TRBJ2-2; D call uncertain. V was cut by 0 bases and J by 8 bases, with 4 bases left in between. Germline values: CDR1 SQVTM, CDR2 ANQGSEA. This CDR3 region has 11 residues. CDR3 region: CSVEERGELFF. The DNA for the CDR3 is TGCAGCGTTGAAGAAAGGGGGGAGCTGTTTTTT.

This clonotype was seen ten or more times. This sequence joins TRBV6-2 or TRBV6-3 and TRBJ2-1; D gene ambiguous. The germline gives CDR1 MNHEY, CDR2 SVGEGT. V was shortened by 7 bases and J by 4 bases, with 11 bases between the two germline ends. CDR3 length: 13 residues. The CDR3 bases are TGTGCCAGCACCCTACCCCCGTACAATGAGCAGTTCTTC. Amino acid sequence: CASTLPPYNEQFF.

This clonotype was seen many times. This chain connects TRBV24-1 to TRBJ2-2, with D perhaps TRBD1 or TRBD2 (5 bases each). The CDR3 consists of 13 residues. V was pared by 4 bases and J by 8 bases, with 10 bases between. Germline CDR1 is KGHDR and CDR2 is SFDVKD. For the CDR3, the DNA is TGTGCCACCAGTGACCGAGGGGTAGGGGAGCTGTTTTTT. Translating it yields CATSDRGVGELFF.

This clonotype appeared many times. As DNA, the CDR3 is TGTGCCAGCAGCGATGACAGATGGTCCTACGAGCAGTACTTC. Its protein is CASSDDRWSYEQYF. The V and J genes are TRBV6-2 or TRBV6-3 and TRBJ2-7; D is possibly TRBD1 (5 bases). Trimming took 6 bases from V and 1 from J, leaving 13 bases between them. This CDR3 contains 14 residues. Germline V lookup: CDR1 MNHEY, CDR2 SVGEGT.

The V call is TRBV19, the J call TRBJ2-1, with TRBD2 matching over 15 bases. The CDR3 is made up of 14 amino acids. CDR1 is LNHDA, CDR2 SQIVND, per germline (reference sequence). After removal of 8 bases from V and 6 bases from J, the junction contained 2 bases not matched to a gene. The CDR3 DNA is TGTGCCAGTGGACTAGCGGGAGGGGGCAATGAGCAGTTCTTC. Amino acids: CASGLAGGGNEQFF.

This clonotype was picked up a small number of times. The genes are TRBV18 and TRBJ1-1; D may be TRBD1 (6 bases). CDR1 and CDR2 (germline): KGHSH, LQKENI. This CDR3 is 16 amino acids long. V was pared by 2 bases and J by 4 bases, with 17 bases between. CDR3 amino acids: CASSPGTGMASTEAFF. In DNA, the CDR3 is TGTGCCAGCTCACCAGGAACAGGGATGGCATCCACTGAAGCTTTCTTT. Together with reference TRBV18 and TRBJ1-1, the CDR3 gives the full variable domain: NAGVMQNPRHLVRRRGQEARLRCSPMKGHSHVYWYRQLPEEGLKFMVYLQKENIIDESGMPKERFSAEFPKEGPSILRIQQVVRGDSAAYFCASSPGTGMASTEAFFGQGTRLTVV.

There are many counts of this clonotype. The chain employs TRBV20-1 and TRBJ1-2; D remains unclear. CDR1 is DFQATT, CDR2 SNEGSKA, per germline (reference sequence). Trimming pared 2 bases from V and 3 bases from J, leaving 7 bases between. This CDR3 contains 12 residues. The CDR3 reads CSARRTDYGYTF. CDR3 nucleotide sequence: TGCAGTGCTAGAAGGACGGACTATGGCTACACCTTC.

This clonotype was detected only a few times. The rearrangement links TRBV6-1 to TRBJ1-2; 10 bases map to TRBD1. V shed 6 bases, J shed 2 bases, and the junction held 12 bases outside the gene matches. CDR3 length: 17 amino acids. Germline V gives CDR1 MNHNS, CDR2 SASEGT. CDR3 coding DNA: TGTGCCAGCAGCGCAGACAGGGGGCGTCACGTAAACTATGGCTACACCTTC. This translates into CASSADRGRHVNYGYTF.